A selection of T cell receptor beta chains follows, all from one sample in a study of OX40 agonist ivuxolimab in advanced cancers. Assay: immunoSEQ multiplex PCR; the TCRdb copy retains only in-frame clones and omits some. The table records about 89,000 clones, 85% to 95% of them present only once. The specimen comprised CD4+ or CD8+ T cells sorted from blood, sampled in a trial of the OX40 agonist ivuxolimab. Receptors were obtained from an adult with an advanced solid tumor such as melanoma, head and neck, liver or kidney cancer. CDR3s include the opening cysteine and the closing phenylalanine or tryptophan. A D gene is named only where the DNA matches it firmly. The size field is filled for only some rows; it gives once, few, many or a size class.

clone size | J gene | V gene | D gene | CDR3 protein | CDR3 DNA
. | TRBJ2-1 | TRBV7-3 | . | CASSLDDRSNEQFF | TGTGCCAGCAGCTTGGATGACAGAAGTAATGAGCAGTTCTTC
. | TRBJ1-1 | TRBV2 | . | CASSEEVNTEAFF | TGTGCCAGCAGCGAGGAGGTAAACACTGAAGCTTTCTTT
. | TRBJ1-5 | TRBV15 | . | CATSRHYDQPQHF | TGTGCCACCAGCAGACACTACGATCAGCCCCAGCATTTT
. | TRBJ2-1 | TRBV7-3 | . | CASSLLGYEQFF | TGTGCCAGCAGCCTCTTGGGGTATGAGCAGTTCTTC
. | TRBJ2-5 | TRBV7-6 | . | CASSLEAVATQYF | TGTGCCAGCAGCTTAGAAGCAGTGGCGACCCAGTACTTC
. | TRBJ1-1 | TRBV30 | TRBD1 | CALDRVNTEAFF | TGTGCGCTGGACAGGGTCAACACTGAAGCTTTCTTT
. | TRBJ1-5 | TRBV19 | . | CASTGATGSQHF | TGTGCCAGTACCGGGGCCACCGGGTCCCAGCATTTT
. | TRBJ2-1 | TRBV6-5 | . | CASARRKGEQFF | TGTGCCTCGGCTAGACGGAAGGGTGAGCAGTTCTTC
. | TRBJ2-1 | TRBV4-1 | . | CASSQVGVAYNEQFF | TGCGCCAGCAGCCAAGTTGGCGTTGCCTACAATGAGCAGTTCTTC
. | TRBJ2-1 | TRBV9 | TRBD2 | CASSVVGSGRADNEQFF | TGTGCCAGCAGCGTAGTAGGAAGCGGGAGGGCCGACAATGAGCAGTTCTTC
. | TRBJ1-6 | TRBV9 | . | CASSVAEVNSPLHF | TGTGCCAGCAGCGTAGCGGAGGTTAATTCACCCCTCCACTTT
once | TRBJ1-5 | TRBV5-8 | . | CASSIGPGYQPQHF | TGTGCCAGCAGCATAGGACCAGGTTATCAGCCCCAGCATTTT